These T cell receptor beta chains were read from a single sample in a study of technical replicates of blood from several donors. The assay was immunoSEQ multiplex PCR, and TCRdb's table has in-frame clones only and misses some. This table has approximately 70,000 clones, approximately 92% appearing once. The material sequenced was T cells isolated from PBMCs. The source is a human donor in good health. Each CDR3 is given without its conserved first and last residue. Clone size, where shown, is once, few, many, or a class for clones that have expanded.

TRBJ2-7 | - | TRBV5-1 | ASSEGREVEQY
TRBJ2-1 | - | TRBV5-8 | ASSSEWAGDEQF
TRBJ2-7 | - | TRBV9 | ASSASGSQNEQY
TRBJ2-3 | - | TRBV29-1 | SVGQGTDTQY
TRBJ1-1 | - | TRBV6-1 | ASSEGAQGLTEAF
TRBJ2-7 | - | TRBV6-6 | ASSYLGGGTYEQY
TRBJ1-4 | - | TRBV20-1 | SPREGEKLF
TRBJ2-7 | once | TRBV7-9 | ASSPYVGNHYEQY
TRBJ2-2 | - | TRBV11-1 | ASRSTGGGTGELF
TRBJ2-1 | - | TRBV29-1 | SVEDTTGFHNEQF
TRBJ2-2 | - | TRBV9 | ASSPRVESYTGELF
TRBJ2-3 | - | TRBV28 | ASSSSGRTDTQY
TRBJ1-2 | - | TRBV7-2 | ASSQQGGYGYT
TRBJ1-2 | - | TRBV2 | ASSPGPSAGGYT
TRBJ2-7 | - | TRBV9 | ASSLTGREQSYEQY
TRBJ1-5 | few | TRBV6-6 | AISRVGNQPQH
TRBJ1-2 | - | TRBV29-1 | SADPSVSGYT
TRBJ1-1 | - | TRBV29-1 | SVDRAAQGVSF
TRBJ1-5 | - | TRBV2 | ASGGQALNQPQH
TRBJ1-2 | - | TRBV19 | ASSTGQIVGYT
TRBJ2-1 | - | TRBV27 | ASSLGTSSNEQF
TRBJ2-7 | - | TRBV5-1 | ASSFTSQGIYEQY
TRBJ2-2 | - | TRBV5-6 | ASSSAGLAGGNTGELF
TRBJ2-5 | - | TRBV18 | ASSPLTSGAQETQY
TRBJ2-3 | - | TRBV5-1 | ASSLGQVYRDTQY
TRBJ2-1 | - | TRBV7-2 | ASSLVRGSLDEQF
TRBJ2-5 | - | TRBV6-9 | ARSGPLGGEETQY
TRBJ1-2 | few | TRBV2 | ASGTGGYGYT
TRBJ1-3 | - | TRBV5-4 | ASSGGGQGGNTIY